The present T cell receptor beta chain was sequenced within a study of shared clonotypes between healthy human individuals. The CDR3 contains 12 residues. V was clipped by 11 bases and J by 7 bases, with 17 bases between them. The germline CDR1 and CDR2 sequences are SNHLY and FYNNEI. The genomic DNA of each subset was split evenly across several immunoSEQ plates. Each sorted subset replicate got 200 ng genomic DNA, about 33,000 genomes. TCRdb's copy holds only in-frame clones and misses some; the assay was immunoSEQ multiplex PCR. Among some 380,000 clones, around 96% were seen once, and the ten largest hold approximately 0.32%. Nashville, Tennessee was home to all donors, who were Caucasian adults.

The sequencing sample was made of memory CD8+ T cells sorted from blood. Subset indicated: CD45RO+ cells pooled with CCR7-negative TemRA cells. The chain links TRBV2 to TRBJ2-5; weak D call: TRBD1 (6 bases). This TCR was recovered from a young man in good health. CDR3 sequence: CAGGRAGGTQYF. Written as DNA, the CDR3 is TGTGCCGGGGGCAGGGCCGGCGGGACCCAGTACTTC.